A single sample gave rise to the 11 T cell receptor beta chains below, sequenced in a study of cytomegalovirus exposure and HLA in healthy donors. In the PCR, 60 Vbeta and 13 Jbeta primers were used. Here immunoSEQ multiplex PCR was the method, and the copy in TCRdb shows in-frame clones only, minus some. The table has approximately 120,000 clones, 60% to 80% seen once; the top ten hold around 1.2%. Source material: PBMCs. Source of these receptors: a man aged 45-65 years in good health and CMV-seronegative.

The rearrangement joins TRBV6-5 to TRBJ2-7, with TRBD1 identical over 8 bases. J gave up 2 bases and V 0 bases, and 3 bases lay outside the gene matches. This CDR3 is built from 15 residues. Per germline, CDR1 MNHEY and CDR2 SVGAGI. The CDR3 loop is CASSYSAQGAYEQYF. The DNA for the CDR3 is TGTGCCAGCAGTTACTCGGCACAGGGGGCCTACGAGCAGTACTTC.

This chain links TRBV10-2 with TRBJ2-5, with 14 bases aligning to TRBD2. The J segment lost 2 bases and the V segment lost 4 bases, leaving 3 bases of the junction unmatched. The CDR3 sequence is 16 residues long. From germline, CDR1 is WSHSY and CDR2 SAAADI. Written as DNA, the CDR3 is TGCGCCAGCAGTGTTTGGACTAGCGGGGGGCAAGAGACCCAGTACTTC. Residues: CASSVWTSGGQETQYF.

The chain is built from TRBV28 and TRBJ2-1; 14 positions agree with TRBD2. CDR3 length: 19 residues. V was clipped by 8 bases and J by 8 bases; unmatched bases: 20. Per germline, CDR1 MDHEN and CDR2 SYDVKM. The CDR3 loop reads CASPPGQGLAGVETHEQFF. The CDR3 nucleotides read TGTGCCAGCCCCCCCGGACAGGGACTAGCGGGAGTGGAAACCCATGAGCAGTTCTTC.

The chain carries TRBV7-6 and TRBJ2-2; the match to TRBD1 covers 7 bases. There are 16 residues in the CDR3. In germline, CDR1 is SGHVS, CDR2 FNYEAQ. V shed 3 bases, J shed 6 bases, and the junction held 10 bases outside the gene matches. CDR3 bases: TGTGCCAGCAGCTTGATTACCGGGACAGTGCCCGGGGAGCTGTTTTTT. This translates into CASSLITGTVPGELFF. Full variable domain (missing parts from reference TRBV7-6 and TRBJ2-2): GAGVSQSPRYKVTKRGQDVALRCDPISGHVSLYWYRQALGQGPEFLTYFNYEAQQDKSGLPNDRFSAERPEGSISTLTIQRTEQRDSAMYRCASSLITGTVPGELFFGEGSRLTVL.

The rearrangement links TRBV11-2 to TRBJ2-2, with 8 bases identical to TRBD2. The V gene's germline CDR1 is SGHAT and CDR2 FQNNGV. Trimming cost V 3 bases and J 2 bases; bases outside gene matches: 8. CDR3 length: 17 amino acids. The CDR3 DNA follows: TGTGCCAGCAGCTTTCGGCTAGCGGGCGTTAACACCGGGGAGCTGTTTTTT. It encodes CASSFRLAGVNTGELFF. Based on the CDR3 plus reference TRBV11-2 and TRBJ2-2, the full variable domain is EAGVAQSPRYKIIEKRQSVAFWCNPISGHATLYWYQQILGQGPKLLIQFQNNGVVDDSQLPKDRFSAERLKGVDSTLKIQPAKLEDSAVYLCASSFRLAGVNTGELFFGEGSRLTVL.

The rearrangement joins TRBV6-5 to TRBJ1-1; TRBD1 agrees at 7 bases. Trimming removed 4 bases from V and 4 bases from J; junction bases left unmatched: 9. The CDR3 consists of 15 residues. Looked up from germline, CDR1 is MNHEY and CDR2 is SVGAGI. The CDR3 DNA sequence: TGTGCCAGCAGTTCCGCTTGGGACAGCTTCACTGAAGCTTTCTTT. Its translation is CASSSAWDSFTEAFF.

This rearrangement joins TRBV9 to TRBJ2-2; D remains ambiguous. V was shortened by 4 bases and J by 4 bases, with 14 bases between the two germline ends. CDR1 is SGDLS, CDR2 YYNGEE, per germline. This CDR3 has 15 residues. CDR3: CASSPIGAPTGELFF. As DNA, the CDR3 is TGTGCCAGCAGCCCCATCGGAGCGCCCACCGGGGAGCTGTTTTTT. The full variable domain, its missing parts supplied by reference TRBV9 and TRBJ2-2, is DSGVTQTPKHLITATGQRVTLRCSPRSGDLSVYWYQQSLDQGLQFLIQYYNGEERAKGNILERFSAQQFPDLHSELNLSSLELGDSALYFCASSPIGAPTGELFFGEGSRLTVL.

This clone was seen more than once but under ten times. V is TRBV6-6 and J is TRBJ1-2, with D unresolved. This CDR3 has 13 residues. Germline-derived CDR1 and CDR2 are MNHNY and SVGAGI (reference sequence). Trimming stripped 10 bases from V and 4 bases from J, with 16 bases between. CDR3 in amino acids: CAITAGLFYGYTF. The CDR3 DNA reads as TGTGCCATCACAGCAGGCCTCTTCTATGGCTACACCTTC.

A few counts support this clone. The V gene is TRBV6-5, the J gene TRBJ1-1; D unclear. This CDR3 has 13 residues. The germline V gene has CDR1 MNHEY and CDR2 SVGAGI. V lost 2 bases and J lost 1, with 5 bases in between. DNA for the CDR3: TGTGCCAGCAGTTACCGAGCGAACACTGAAGCTTTCTTT. Residues: CASSYRANTEAFF.

The count of this clone is one. The CDR3 region has the DNA TGTGCCAGCAGCTTAGGACCGGGACAGGGGGCTTTTGCTTTCTTT. This encodes CASSLGPGQGAFAFF. The V gene is TRBV7-8, the J gene TRBJ1-1; 12 positions agree with TRBD1. The J segment lost 11 bases and the V segment lost 1 base, leaving 8 bases of the junction unmatched. Germline-derived CDR1 and CDR2 are SGHVS and FQNEAQ. This CDR3 is built from 15 residues. The full variable domain, with the rest looked up from reference TRBV7-8 and TRBJ1-1, is GAGVSQSPRYKVAKRGQDVALRCDPISGHVSLFWYQQALGQGPEFLTYFQNEAQLDKSGLPSDRFFAERPEGSVSTLKIQRTQQEDSAVYLCASSLGPGQGAFAFFGQGTRLTVV.

This clone was counted a single time. The rearrangement uses TRBV19 and TRBJ2-7; the D gene is possibly TRBD1 (5 bases). V lost 3 bases to trimming and J lost 2 bases, with 8 bases between them. The V gene's germline CDR1 is LNHDA and CDR2 SQIVND (reference sequence). The CDR3 has 13 amino acids. The CDR3: CASSIQGTYEQYF. The CDR3 DNA reads as TGTGCCAGTAGTATCCAGGGTACCTACGAGCAGTACTTC.